Sequencing of this TCR beta chain was carried out in a study of post-analysis software for immune sequencing data. General study results and limits: About five TRBV segments, including TRBV5-6, TRBV5-1 and TRBV20-1, were more frequent in patients than controls.

Presence of unique molecular identifiers characterized the TCR beta cDNA libraries. Yield was 500,000 to 600,000 cDNA molecules from around 1 to 9.1 million T cells. In TCRdb, the PCR reads were re-called with MiXCR into one record per CDR3 protein. The repertoire holds hundreds of thousands of distinct CDR3 sequences, with 25% to 30% as singletons. As concerns this clonotype: The antigen remains unidentified.

The CDR3 runs to 17 residues. V shed 3 bases and J shed 0 bases, with 12 bases lying between them. Germline assignment: CDR1 ENHRY and CDR2 SYGVKD. The gene calls are TRBV10-3 and TRBJ2-6; tentatively, D is TRBD2 (6 bases). The sequence derives from a girl between 5 and 17 years old with multiple sclerosis. Sequences were obtained from blood. The CDR3: CAISDTIGGSGANVLTF. The CDR3 DNA reads as TGTGCCATCAGTGATACGATCGGGGGCTCTGGGGCCAACGTCCTGACTTTC.